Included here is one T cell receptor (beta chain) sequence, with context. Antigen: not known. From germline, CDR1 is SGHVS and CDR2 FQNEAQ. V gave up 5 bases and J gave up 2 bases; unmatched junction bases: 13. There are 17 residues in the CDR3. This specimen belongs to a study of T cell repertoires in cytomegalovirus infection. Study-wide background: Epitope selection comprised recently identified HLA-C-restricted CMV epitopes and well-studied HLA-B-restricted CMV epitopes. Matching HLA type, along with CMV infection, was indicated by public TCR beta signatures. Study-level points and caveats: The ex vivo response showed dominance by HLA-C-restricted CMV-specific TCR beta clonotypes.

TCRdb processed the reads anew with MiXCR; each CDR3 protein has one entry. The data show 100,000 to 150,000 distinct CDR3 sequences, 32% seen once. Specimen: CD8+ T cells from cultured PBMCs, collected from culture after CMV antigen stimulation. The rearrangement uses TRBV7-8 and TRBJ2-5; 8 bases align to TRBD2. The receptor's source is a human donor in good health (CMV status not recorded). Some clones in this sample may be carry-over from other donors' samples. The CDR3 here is CASSPLGRGVLQETQYF. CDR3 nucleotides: TGTGCCAGCAGCCCACTGGGGCGGGGGGTTTTACAAGAGACCCAGTACTTC.